The present T cell receptor beta chain was sequenced within a study of blood T cell repertoires in COVID-19. Study-level background: The United States, Italy and Spain provided the acute and convalescent COVID-19 samples. PBMCs, B-cell-depleted T cells, or T cells provided the cDNA or gDNA that made up the material.

In the original processing: For nucleated cells, counts were estimated from reference gene primer amplification. This table comes from immunoSEQ multiplex PCR, and its TCRdb copy is limited to in-frame clones, with some not included. The V and J calls and the clone size are those of that table, but D and trimming were determined from the DNA. This sample has approximately 260,000 clones, with roughly 90% found just once. Sequenced input: peripheral blood. The sequence derives from a man between 60 and 70 years old who had recovered from COVID-19.

The CDR3, as DNA: TGTGCCAGCAGCTCCTGGGTCGACAGGGGCGCCTACGAGCAGTACTTC. This codes for CASSSWVDRGAYEQYF. The chain links TRBV7-2 to TRBJ2-7, with 8 bases aligning to TRBD1. The V gene end was trimmed by 4 bases and the J gene end by 2 bases; junction bases not matched to a gene: 10. The V gene's germline CDR1 is SGHTA and CDR2 FQGNSA. The CDR3 consists of 16 residues.